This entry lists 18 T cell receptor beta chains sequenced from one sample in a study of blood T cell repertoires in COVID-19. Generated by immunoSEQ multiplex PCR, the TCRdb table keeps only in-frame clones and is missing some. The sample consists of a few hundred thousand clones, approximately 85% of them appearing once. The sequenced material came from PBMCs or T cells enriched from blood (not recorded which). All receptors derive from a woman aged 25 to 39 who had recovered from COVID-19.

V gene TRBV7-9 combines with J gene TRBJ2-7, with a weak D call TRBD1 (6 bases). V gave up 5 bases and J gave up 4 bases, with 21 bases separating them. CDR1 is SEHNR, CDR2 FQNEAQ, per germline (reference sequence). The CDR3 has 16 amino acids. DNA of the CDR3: TGTGCCAGCAGCCGACCCCGCGGCAGGGGCGATTACGAGCAGTACTTC. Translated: CASSRPRGRGDYEQYF.

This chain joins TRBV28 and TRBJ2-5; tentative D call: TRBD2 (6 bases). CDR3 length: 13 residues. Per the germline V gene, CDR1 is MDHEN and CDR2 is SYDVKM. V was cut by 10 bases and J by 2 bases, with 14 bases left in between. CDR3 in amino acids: CATAAGLQETQYF. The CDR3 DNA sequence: TGTGCCACGGCTGCGGGACTGCAAGAGACCCAGTACTTC. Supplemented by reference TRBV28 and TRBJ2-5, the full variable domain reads DVKVTQSSRYLVKRTGEKVFLECVQDMDHENMFWYRQDPGLGLRLIYFSYDVKMKEKGDIPEGYSVSREKKERFSLILESASTNQTSMYLCATAAGLQETQYFGPGTRLLVL.

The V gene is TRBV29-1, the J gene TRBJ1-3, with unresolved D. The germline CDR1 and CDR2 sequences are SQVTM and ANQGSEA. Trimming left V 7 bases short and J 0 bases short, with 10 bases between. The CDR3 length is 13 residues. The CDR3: CSAVQLSGNTIYF. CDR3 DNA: TGCAGCGCCGTTCAACTCTCTGGAAACACCATATATTTT.

DNA for the CDR3: TGTGCCAGCAGCTTGGGGAGGGGTGTGCAGGAGACCCAGTACTTC. The encoded protein is CASSLGRGVQETQYF. V gene TRBV5-5 combines with J gene TRBJ2-5, with D maybe TRBD2 (6 bases). The V gene lost 0 bases and the J gene lost 5 bases, with 14 bases spanning the gap. This CDR3 spans 15 amino acids. Germline V gene data show CDR1 as SGHKS and CDR2 as YYEKEE (reference sequence).

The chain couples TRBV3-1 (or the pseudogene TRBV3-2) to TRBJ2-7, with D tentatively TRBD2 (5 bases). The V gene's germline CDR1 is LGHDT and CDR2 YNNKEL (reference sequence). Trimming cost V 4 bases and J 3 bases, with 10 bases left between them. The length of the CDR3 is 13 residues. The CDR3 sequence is CASSPVRDYEQYF. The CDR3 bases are TGTGCCAGCAGCCCTGTCCGGGACTACGAGCAGTACTTC.

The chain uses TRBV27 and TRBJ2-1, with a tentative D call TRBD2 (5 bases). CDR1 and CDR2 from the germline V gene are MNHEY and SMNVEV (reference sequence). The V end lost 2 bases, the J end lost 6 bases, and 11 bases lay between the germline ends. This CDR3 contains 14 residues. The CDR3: CASSLLLRGNEQFF. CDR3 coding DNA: TGTGCCAGCAGTTTACTCCTACGGGGCAATGAGCAGTTCTTC.

The CDR3 reads CASSRTGQGLYGYTF. The CDR3 bases are TGTGCCAGCAGCCGCACCGGACAGGGGCTCTATGGCTACACCTTC. The gene calls are TRBV6-5 and TRBJ1-2; 9 bases fit TRBD1. CDR3 length equals 15 residues. Per germline, CDR1 MNHEY and CDR2 SVGAGI. V gave up 6 bases and J gave up 4 bases; unmatched junction bases: 9.

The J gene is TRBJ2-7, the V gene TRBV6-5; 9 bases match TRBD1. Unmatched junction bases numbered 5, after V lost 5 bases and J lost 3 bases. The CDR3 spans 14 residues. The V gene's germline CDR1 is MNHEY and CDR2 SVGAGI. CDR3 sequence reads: CASSKPGQGYEQYF. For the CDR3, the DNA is TGTGCCAGCAGTAAACCGGGACAGGGCTACGAGCAGTACTTC.

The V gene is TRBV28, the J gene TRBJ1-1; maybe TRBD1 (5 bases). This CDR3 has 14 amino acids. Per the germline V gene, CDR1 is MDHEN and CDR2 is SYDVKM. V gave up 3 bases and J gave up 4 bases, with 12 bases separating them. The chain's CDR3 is CASSFWGKPTEAFF. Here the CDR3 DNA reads TGTGCCAGCAGTTTTTGGGGCAAGCCCACTGAAGCTTTCTTT.

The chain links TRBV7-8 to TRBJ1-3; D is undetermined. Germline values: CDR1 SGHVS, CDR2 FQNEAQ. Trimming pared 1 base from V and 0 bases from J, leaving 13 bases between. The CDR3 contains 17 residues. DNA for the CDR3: TGTGCCAGCAGCTTAGATCGGGGTCCGAGCTCTGGAAACACCATATATTTT. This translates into CASSLDRGPSSGNTIYF.

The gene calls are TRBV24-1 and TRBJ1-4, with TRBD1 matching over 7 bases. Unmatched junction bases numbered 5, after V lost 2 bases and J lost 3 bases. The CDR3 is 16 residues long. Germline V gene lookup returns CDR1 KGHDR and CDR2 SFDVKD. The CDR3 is CATSDSTGDSNEKLFF. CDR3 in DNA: TGTGCCACCAGTGATTCTACAGGGGACTCTAATGAAAAACTGTTTTTT.

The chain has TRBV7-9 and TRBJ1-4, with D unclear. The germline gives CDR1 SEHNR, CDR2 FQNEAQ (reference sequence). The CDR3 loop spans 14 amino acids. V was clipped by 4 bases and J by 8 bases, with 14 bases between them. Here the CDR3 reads CASSWSSQLEKLFF. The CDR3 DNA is TGTGCCAGCAGCTGGTCATCACAGCTAGAAAAACTGTTTTTT.

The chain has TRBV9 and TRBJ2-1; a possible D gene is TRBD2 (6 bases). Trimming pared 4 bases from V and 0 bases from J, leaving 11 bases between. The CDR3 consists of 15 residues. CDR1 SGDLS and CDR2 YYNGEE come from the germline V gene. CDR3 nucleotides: TGTGCCAGCAGCCCGGCGGGGAGCTCCTACAATGAGCAGTTCTTC. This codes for CASSPAGSSYNEQFF.

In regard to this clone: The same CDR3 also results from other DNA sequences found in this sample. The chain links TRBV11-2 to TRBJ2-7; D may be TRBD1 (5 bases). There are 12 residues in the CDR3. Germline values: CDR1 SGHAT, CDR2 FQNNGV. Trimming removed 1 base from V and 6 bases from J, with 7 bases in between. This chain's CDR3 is CASSLGGSEQYF. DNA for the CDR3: TGTGCCAGCAGCTTAGGGGGCTCCGAGCAGTACTTC.

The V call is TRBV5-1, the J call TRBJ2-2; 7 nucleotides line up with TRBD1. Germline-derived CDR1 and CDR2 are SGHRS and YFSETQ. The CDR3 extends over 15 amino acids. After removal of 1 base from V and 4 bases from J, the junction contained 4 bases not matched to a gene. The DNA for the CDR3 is TGCGCCAGCAGCTTGAAACAGGGGTCCACCGGGGAGCTGTTTTTT. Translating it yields CASSLKQGSTGELFF.

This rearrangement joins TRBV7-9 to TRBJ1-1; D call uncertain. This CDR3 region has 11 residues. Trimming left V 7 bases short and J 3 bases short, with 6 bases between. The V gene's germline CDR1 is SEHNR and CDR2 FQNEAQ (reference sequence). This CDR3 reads CASTGDTEAFF. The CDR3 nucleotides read TGTGCCAGCACCGGAGACACTGAAGCTTTCTTT.

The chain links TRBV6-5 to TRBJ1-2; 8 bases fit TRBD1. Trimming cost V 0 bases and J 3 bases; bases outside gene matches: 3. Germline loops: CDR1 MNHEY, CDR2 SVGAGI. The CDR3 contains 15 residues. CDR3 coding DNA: TGTGCCAGCAGTTACTCGAACAGGGGGGACTATGGCTACACCTTC. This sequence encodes CASSYSNRGDYGYTF.

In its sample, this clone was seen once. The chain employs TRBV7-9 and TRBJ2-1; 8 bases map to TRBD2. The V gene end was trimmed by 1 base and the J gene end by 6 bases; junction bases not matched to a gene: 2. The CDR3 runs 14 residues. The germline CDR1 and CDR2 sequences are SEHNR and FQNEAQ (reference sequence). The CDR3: CASSLVRGGNEQFF. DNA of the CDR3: TGTGCCAGCAGCTTAGTCCGGGGGGGCAATGAGCAGTTCTTC.